Following are 21 T cell receptor beta chains from one sample sequenced in a study of graft-versus-host responses after intestinal transplantation. The graft tissue was processed, and this released both intraepithelial and lamina propria lymphocytes. Libraries were prepared by immunoSEQ multiplex PCR; TCRdb keeps only in-frame clonotypes and omits some of them. Seen here are approximately 750 clones, roughly 84% observed once, and the top ten hold roughly 20%. The sample consisted of ileum tissue, taken roughly 22 days after intestinal transplant. These TCRs come from a human patient who received an intestinal transplant, so some T cells may come from the graft donor.

The chain has TRBV29-1 and TRBJ2-7, with a weak D call TRBD2 (5 bases). This CDR3 region has 19 residues. The ends were cut back, 4 bases at V and 5 bases at J, with 33 bases in the middle. Germline V gene lookup returns CDR1 SQVTM and CDR2 ANQGSEA. DNA for the CDR3: TGCAGCGTTGCCAAATCTGACGCTAGCTTTCCACGCCCCCACGACGAGCAGTACTTC. Translated: CSVAKSDASFPRPHDEQYF.

This sequence joins TRBV16 and TRBJ1-3, with D hard to call. CDR3 length: 14 amino acids. Germline CDR1 KGHSY, CDR2 FQNENV. V lost 4 bases to trimming and J lost 0 bases, with 7 bases between them. CDR3 residues: CASSPHSSGNTIYF. Here the CDR3 DNA reads TGTGCCAGCAGCCCGCACAGCTCTGGAAACACCATATATTTT.

The chain combines TRBV7-2 with TRBJ2-7; D assignment may be TRBD1 or TRBD2 (6 bases each). Germline CDR1 is SGHTA and CDR2 is FQGNSA. Trimming cost V 1 base and J 5 bases, with 15 bases left between them. The CDR3 is 15 amino acids. In DNA form, the CDR3 reads TGTGCCAGCAGCTTAGAAGGGGGGCTGGTCGACGAGCAGTACTTC. Translation gives CASSLEGGLVDEQYF.

By its share, this clone is hyperexpanded. CDR3 DNA sequence: TGTGCCAGCAGTCGACAGGGGCCTCTAAATCAGCCCCAGCATTTT. Translation gives CASSRQGPLNQPQHF. The rearrangement links TRBV2 to TRBJ1-5; 8 bases match TRBD1. The length of the CDR3 is 15 residues. J was trimmed by 4 bases and V by 5 bases; bases with no gene match: 7. Germline loops: CDR1 SNHLY, CDR2 FYNNEI.

This clone is classed as hyperexpanded (1% or more). The chain is built from TRBV9 and TRBJ1-5; maybe TRBD1 (5 bases). V was pared by 7 bases and J by 4 bases, with 24 bases between. Per germline, CDR1 SGDLS and CDR2 YYNGEE. This CDR3 comprises 17 residues. CDR3 sequence reads: CASGLFRGGLRNQPQHF. The CDR3 DNA reads as TGTGCCAGCGGGCTTTTTCGGGGGGGTTTAAGAAATCAGCCCCAGCATTTT.

V is TRBV19 and J is TRBJ2-1; TRBD2 is a possible D gene (6 bases). V was shortened by 3 bases and J by 8 bases, with 17 bases between the two germline ends. In germline, CDR1 is LNHDA, CDR2 SQIVND (reference sequence). This CDR3 region has 15 residues. CDR3 amino acids: CASSIRLASEYEQFF. The CDR3 bases are TGTGCCAGTAGTATCAGGCTCGCTAGCGAATATGAGCAGTTCTTC.

This clone has a handful of counts. In DNA form, the CDR3 reads TGTGCCAGCAGAAACCCTAGGACAGCACGCTACGAGCAGTACTTC. It encodes CASRNPRTARYEQYF. The V and J genes are TRBV6-6 and TRBJ2-7; TRBD1 is a possible D gene (6 bases). The CDR3 runs to 15 residues. V gave up 6 bases and J gave up 3 bases, with 18 bases separating them. Germline lookup yields CDR1 MNHNY and CDR2 SVGAGI (reference sequence).

In this sample, this clone turned up once. CDR3 residues: CASSYRGEQYF. CDR3 in DNA: TGTGCCAGCAGTTACAGGGGCGAGCAGTACTTC. J is TRBJ2-7 and V is TRBV6-6; D possibly corresponds to TRBD1 (5 bases). CDR1 and CDR2 (germline): MNHNY, SVGAGI (reference sequence). V gave up 2 bases and J gave up 6 bases, with 5 bases separating them. The CDR3 is 11 residues long.

The chain has TRBV6-6 and TRBJ1-5; D uncertain. The CDR3 runs to 15 residues. The V and J ends lost 10 bases and 7 bases respectively, with 23 bases between them. Germline V gene lookup returns CDR1 MNHNY and CDR2 SVGAGI (reference sequence). CDR3: CATTPLQDAWQPQHF. CDR3 nucleotide sequence: TGTGCCACCACCCCCCTCCAGGACGCGTGGCAGCCCCAGCATTTT.

V is TRBV2 and J is TRBJ2-5, with D possibly being TRBD2 (5 bases). V was clipped by 6 bases and J by 0 bases, with 14 bases between them. Per the germline V gene, CDR1 is SNHLY and CDR2 is FYNNEI. The CDR3 loop spans 15 amino acids. For the CDR3, the DNA is TGTGCCAGCAGGGATTTTGCGGGTAACCAAGAGACCCAGTACTTC. Protein product: CASRDFAGNQETQYF.

This clone is a singleton in its sample. CDR3 in amino acids: CASSQDDSSGANVLTF. CDR3 in DNA: TGCGCCAGCAGCCAAGATGACAGCTCTGGGGCCAACGTCCTGACTTTC. The chain is built from TRBV4-3 and TRBJ2-6, with D possibly TRBD1 on 5 matching bases. Trimming took off 0 bases at V and 0 bases at J, with 6 bases between the two ends. The V gene's germline CDR1 is LGHNA and CDR2 YSLEER. The CDR3 spans 16 residues.

By share, this clone counts as hyperexpanded (1% or more). In DNA, the CDR3 is TGTGCCAGCAGCTCCGGGACTAGCGGGAAGTTCACAGATACGCAGTATTTT. It specifies CASSSGTSGKFTDTQYF. The chain uses TRBV7-9 and TRBJ2-3, with 13 bases that match TRBD2. This CDR3 comprises 17 residues. V trimming: 4 bases; J trimming: 2 bases; junction bases outside the gene matches: 6. CDR1 SEHNR and CDR2 FQNEAQ come from the germline V gene (reference sequence).

Only one count was recorded for this clone. The chain joins TRBV28 to TRBJ1-1; unclear D gene. The CDR3 runs to 12 residues. The V end was cut by 5 bases, the J end by 3 bases, with 7 bases between. Germline V CDR1 and CDR2: MDHEN, SYDVKM. DNA for the CDR3: TGTGCCAGCAGTCGGGCCTACACTGAAGCTTTCTTT. This codes for CASSRAYTEAFF.

The rearrangement links TRBV4-2 to TRBJ2-4, with 10 positions matching TRBD2. This CDR3 region has 18 residues. CDR1 LGHNA and CDR2 YNFKEQ come from the germline V gene. Trimming took 1 base from V and 1 from J; bases not matched to a gene: 7. The CDR3 sequence: CASSQVPAGGMAKNIQYF. The CDR3 nucleotides are TGTGCCAGCAGCCAAGTTCCAGCGGGGGGGATGGCCAAAAACATTCAGTACTTC.

Regarding this clone: No DNA is shown, since the ends of the CDR3 on it are uncertain; the CDR3 is the one TCRdb lists. This sequence joins TRBV5-5 and TRBJ2-4; TRBD1, the table's D call, was not compared with the DNA. The CDR3 has 13 amino acids, counting both end residues. Germline lookup yields CDR1 SGHKS and CDR2 YYEKEE (reference sequence). The CDR3: CASSFGPGRIQYF.

A single count supports this clone. The chain employs TRBV11-2 and TRBJ2-7, with D perhaps being TRBD1 or TRBD2 (5 bases each). The CDR3 is made up of 12 amino acids. Trimming stripped 5 bases from V and 4 bases from J, with 9 bases between. In germline, CDR1 is SGHAT, CDR2 FQNNGV. In DNA form, the CDR3 reads TGTGCCAGCAGCCCGAGGGGTTACGAGCAGTACTTC. Protein sequence: CASSPRGYEQYF.

This sequence joins TRBV11-1 and TRBJ2-7, with 11 bases fitting TRBD1. V lost 5 bases to trimming and J lost 6 bases; unmatched junction nucleotides: 3. The CDR3 sequence is 13 residues long. Germline CDR1 SGHAT, CDR2 FQDESV (reference sequence). The CDR3 is CASSVGTGGEQYF. The DNA of the CDR3 is TGTGCCAGCAGCGTCGGGACAGGGGGCGAGCAGTACTTC.

On this clone itself: The same CDR3 can be traced to other DNA sequences in this sample. The CDR3 sequence is CASGRGGNEQYF. The CDR3, as DNA: TGTGCCAGCGGTCGGGGGGGGAACGAGCAGTACTTC. V gene TRBV4-2 combines with J gene TRBJ2-7, with 8 bases lining up with TRBD2. CDR3 size: 12 residues. Per germline, CDR1 LGHNA and CDR2 YNFKEQ. After removal of 8 bases from V and 5 bases from J, the junction contained 5 bases not matched to a gene.

In its sample, this clone was seen a few times. CDR3 sequence reads: CASSSGTSGKFTDTQYF. The CDR3, as DNA: TGTGCCAGCAGCTCCGGGACTAGCGGGAAGTTCACAGATACGCAGTATTTT. This chain uses TRBV11-1 with TRBJ2-3; 13 bases fit TRBD2. V shed 4 bases, J shed 2 bases, and the junction held 6 bases outside the gene matches. From germline, CDR1 is SGHAT and CDR2 FQDESV (reference sequence). This CDR3 contains 17 residues.

In the case of this clone: One junction end does not reproduce the germline sequence, and a read error may be involved. This chain links TRBV6-6 with TRBJ2-2; 8 bases line up with TRBD2. Germline-derived CDR1 and CDR2 are MNHNY and SVGAGI (reference sequence). The CDR3 is 15 amino acids. The CDR3 DNA reads TGTACCAGCACGTCTGGGACTAGAAACGGCGGGGAGCTGTTTTTT. Protein sequence: CTSTSGTRNGGELFF.

This chain links TRBV28 with TRBJ2-1; a weak D match, TRBD2 (6 bases). The CDR3 length is 14 residues. CDR1 and CDR2 (germline): MDHEN, SYDVKM. V lost 7 bases, J lost 3 bases, and 13 bases lay in between. CDR3 loop: CASTQRRGYNEQFF. CDR3 DNA sequence: TGTGCCAGCACTCAGAGGAGGGGCTACAATGAGCAGTTCTTC.